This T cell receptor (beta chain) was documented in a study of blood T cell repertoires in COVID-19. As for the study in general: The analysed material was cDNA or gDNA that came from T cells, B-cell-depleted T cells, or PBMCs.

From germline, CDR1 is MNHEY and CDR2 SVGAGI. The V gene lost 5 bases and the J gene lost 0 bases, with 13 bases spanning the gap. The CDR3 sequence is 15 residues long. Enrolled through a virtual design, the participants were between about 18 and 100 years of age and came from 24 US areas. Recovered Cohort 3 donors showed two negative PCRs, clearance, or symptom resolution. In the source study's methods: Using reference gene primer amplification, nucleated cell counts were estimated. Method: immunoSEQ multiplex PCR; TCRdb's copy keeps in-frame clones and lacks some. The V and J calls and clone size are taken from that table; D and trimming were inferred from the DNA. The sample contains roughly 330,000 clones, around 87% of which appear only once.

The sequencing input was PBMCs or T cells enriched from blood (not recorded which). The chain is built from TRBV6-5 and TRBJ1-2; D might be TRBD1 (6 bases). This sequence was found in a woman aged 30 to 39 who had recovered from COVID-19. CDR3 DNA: TGTGCCAGCAGTCCTGGACAGCCTTCTAACTATGGCTACACCTTC. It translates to CASSPGQPSNYGYTF.